Given below is one T cell receptor (beta chain) in context. This sample was taken from a study of blood T cell repertoires in COVID-19. Turning to the study itself: The United States, Italy and Spain were the sources of the acute and convalescent COVID-19 samples. The analysed material was cDNA or gDNA that came from T cells, B-cell-depleted T cells, or PBMCs.

CDR3 size: 16 residues. Germline CDR1 and CDR2: SGDLS and YYNGEE. Trimming took 0 bases from V and 5 from J, leaving 14 bases between them. Under the authors' procedure: Amplified reference gene primers provided the basis for estimating nucleated cell counts. Clones were read by immunoSEQ multiplex PCR, and TCRdb kept only the in-frame ones, dropping some. V and J calls and clone size are those listed in that table; D and trimming were worked out from the DNA. The sample consists of some 75,000 clones, about four fifths of them appearing once. This chain joins TRBV9 and TRBJ2-2; TRBD1 might be the D (6 bases). Sequencing was performed on peripheral blood. The source of this sequence is an elderly woman with active or convalescent COVID-19. This CDR3 reads CASSVGAGEGTGELFF. CDR3 bases: TGTGCCAGCAGCGTAGGGGCAGGGGAAGGAACCGGGGAGCTGTTTTTT.